In its sample, the clone carrying this TCR beta chain was seen a few times. The CDR3 consists of 15 residues. V was clipped by 4 bases and J by 9 bases; unmatched bases: 6. Germline loops: CDR1 MNHNY, CDR2 SVGAGI (reference sequence). The data were taken from a study of CD8+ T cells in alopecia areata. Extraction of RNA preceded its reverse transcription into cDNA, which served as the sequencing template. Clones were read by immunoSEQ multiplex PCR, and TCRdb kept only the in-frame ones, dropping some. Of roughly 250,000 clones listed, 65% to 70% were seen once; the top ten hold more than 0.95%. The chain links TRBV6-6 to TRBJ2-5, with 15 positions matching TRBD2. This receptor was obtained from a human donor with alopecia areata. The material sequenced was CD4+ T cells sorted from blood, taken at week 0. In DNA form, the CDR3 reads TGTGCCAGCAGTTCCGGGACTAGCGGGGGGAGGGCCCAGTACTTC. The encoded protein is CASSSGTSGGRAQYF.